These T cell receptor beta chains were read from a single sample in a study of PD-L1 blockade in urothelial cancer. Assay used: immunoSEQ multiplex PCR; TCRdb lists only in-frame clones, some missing. This table holds about 63,000 clones, roughly four fifths found once. Sequenced here: PBMCs, sampled around atezolizumab (anti-PD-L1) treatment. All receptors derive from a man between 65 and 85 years old with urothelial cancer. Both conserved end residues are part of each CDR3. A D gene is named only where the DNA matches it firmly. For some rows the clone size is stated as once, few or many, or as a class when expanded; others skip it.

V gene,D gene,clone size,J gene,CDR3 DNA,CDR3 protein
TRBV11-3,.,.,TRBJ2-5,TGTGCCAGCAGCTTCGGAGAGAGGGAGACCCAGTACTTC,CASSFGERETQYF
TRBV12-1,.,.,TRBJ2-7,TGTGCCAGCAGCCCCCGTGGCGGGAGGAGCTCCTACGAGCAGTACTTC,CASSPRGGRSSYEQYF
TRBV9,.,.,TRBJ2-5,TGTGCCAGCAGCGTAGGTCGAGCGGAAGAGACCCAGTACTTC,CASSVGRAEETQYF
TRBV19,TRBD1,.,TRBJ1-5,TGTGCCAGTAGTATATCCCACAGGGGATCTTTATATCAGCCCCAGCATTTT,CASSISHRGSLYQPQHF
TRBV9,.,.,TRBJ1-2,TGTGCCAGCAGCGAACAGGGAAACTATGGCTACACCTTC,CASSEQGNYGYTF
TRBV21-1,.,.,TRBJ1-2,TGTGCCAGCAGCAAAGATATTGCGGGAAATGGCTACACCTTC,CASSKDIAGNGYTF
TRBV7-9,TRBD2,.,TRBJ2-5,TGTGCCAGCAGCCCTGGGGCGGGGGGTCTCCAAGAGACCCAGTACTTC,CASSPGAGGLQETQYF
TRBV25-1,.,.,TRBJ2-2,TGTGCCAGCAGTAGGGGCCAATACAACGGGGAGCTGTTTTTT,CASSRGQYNGELFF
TRBV29-1,TRBD2,.,TRBJ2-3,TGCAGCGCCGCAGCCGGGACTAATGCAGATACGCAGTATTTT,CSAAAGTNADTQYF
TRBV4-3,TRBD2,once,TRBJ2-2,TGCGCCAGCAGCCAAGATCTTGGAGCGGGAGCGGTGAACGGGGAGCTGTTTTTT,CASSQDLGAGAVNGELFF
TRBV9,.,.,TRBJ2-1,TGTGCCAGCAGCGTAGGTGGTGGGGGCCATGGAAATGAGCAGTTCTTC,CASSVGGGGHGNEQFF
TRBV14,TRBD1,few,TRBJ1-6,TGTGCCAGCAGCCTGGGACAGGGTTCTTCACCCCTCCACTTT,CASSLGQGSSPLHF
TRBV5-5,.,.,TRBJ2-1,TGTGCCAGCAGCTTGAGAGGGGGGGATGAGCAGTTCTTC,CASSLRGGDEQFF
TRBV5-1,.,.,TRBJ1-2,TGCGCCAGCAGCTTGGGACCCACAGGGCCTAACTATGGCTACACCTTC,CASSLGPTGPNYGYTF
TRBV5-1,TRBD2,.,TRBJ2-6,TGCGCCAGCAGCTTGGCTAGCGGCTCTGGGGCCAACGTCCTGACTTTC,CASSLASGSGANVLTF
TRBV5-6,TRBD2,.,TRBJ2-3,TGTGCCAGCAGCCCGGGAGGCAGGGCGACAGATACGCAGTATTTT,CASSPGGRATDTQYF
TRBV7-2,.,.,TRBJ2-5,TGTGCCAGCAGCCGACCTGGGGCAGAGACCCAGTACTTC,CASSRPGAETQYF
TRBV29-1,TRBD1,.,TRBJ2-7,TGCAGCGGCGGGACAGGGGTCGAGCAGTACTTC,CSGGTGVEQYF
TRBV27,.,few,TRBJ2-2,TGTGCCAGCAGTCACAGGACCGGGGAGCTGTTTTTT,CASSHRTGELFF
TRBV30,.,once,TRBJ1-2,TGTGCCTGGAGTCCACAGGGTGGGAACTATGGCTACACCTTC,CAWSPQGGNYGYTF
TRBV7-2,TRBD1,.,TRBJ2-7,TGTGCCAGCAGCCGTAAGACAGGGATCTACGAGCAGTACTTC,CASSRKTGIYEQYF
TRBV27,.,.,TRBJ1-6,TGTGCCAGCAAAATGAGCAGGGTGGAAGTTTCACCCCTCCACTTT,CASKMSRVEVSPLHF
TRBV5-1,.,.,TRBJ2-3,TGCGCCAGCAGCTTGGGGGTGGACCGCGGGGCAGATACGCAGTATTTT,CASSLGVDRGADTQYF
TRBV12-5,.,.,TRBJ2-2,TGTGCTAGTGGTTTGGGCCGACTCGAACCCGGGGAGCTGTTTTTT,CASGLGRLEPGELFF
TRBV2,.,.,TRBJ2-7,TGTGCCAGCAGTGAAGCGCAGGTGCAGTACTTC,CASSEAQVQYF
TRBV2,.,once,TRBJ2-7,TGTGCCAGCAGTGAGACAGTCCTGGGCCACGAGCAGTACTTC,CASSETVLGHEQYF
TRBV6-5,.,.,TRBJ2-3,TGTGCCAGCAGTTACTCCCGGGGAGGGGGGACGCAGTATTTT,CASSYSRGGGTQYF
TRBV5-1,TRBD1,.,TRBJ1-4,TGCGCCAGCAGTTTACAGGGGGCCGGTGAAAAACTGTTTTTT,CASSLQGAGEKLFF
TRBV7-9,TRBD1,.,TRBJ2-5,TGTGCCAGCAGCTTGGACGCGGGACAGGCTCTCCAAGAGACCCAGTACTTC,CASSLDAGQALQETQYF
TRBV27,TRBD1,.,TRBJ2-3,TGTGCCAGCAGGTTGGACAGGTTCACAGATACGCAGTATTTT,CASRLDRFTDTQYF
TRBV4-3,TRBD2,.,TRBJ2-1,TGCGCCAGCAGCCAAGACCCAGCGGGAGGGGTTGAGCAGTTCTTC,CASSQDPAGGVEQFF
TRBV29-1,.,once,TRBJ2-5,TGCAGCGTTGAACAGCAAGAGACCCAGTACTTC,CSVEQQETQYF
TRBV9,TRBD1,.,TRBJ2-5,TGTGCCAGCAGCGTATCCCCACGACAGGGGTGGGAGACCCAGTACTTC,CASSVSPRQGWETQYF
TRBV28,TRBD2,once,TRBJ2-2,TGTGCCAGCAGCTTTAGCGGGAGGGGCACCGGGGAGCTGTTTTTT,CASSFSGRGTGELFF
TRBV5-1,.,.,TRBJ2-7,TGCGCCAGCAGCCGAGGAGGCGGGGAAGAGCAGTACTTC,CASSRGGGEEQYF